The present T cell receptor beta chain was sequenced within a study of T-cell memory formation after mild COVID-19. The CDR3 contains 15 residues. Looked up from germline, CDR1 is SGDLS and CDR2 is YYNGEE. Germline trimming cut 5 bases from V and 3 bases from J; bases unmatched to any gene: 8. A single record per CDR3 protein comes from TCRdb applying MiXCR to the 5' RACE reads. The data contain about 320,000 distinct CDR3 sequences, 14% of them singletons. This clonotype came up many times. The chain combines TRBV9 with TRBJ2-7; 10 nucleotides match TRBD1. Sample: PBMCs or a T cell subset sorted from them (not recorded which). The origin of this receptor is a man in his late teens or twenties who had mild COVID-19 (a few samples of this study predate the infection). Cell type and time point are not known. DNA of the CDR3: TGTGCCAGCAGTCGGGGCGGGACAGGGGACTACGAGCAGTACTTC. This encodes CASSRGGTGDYEQYF.